These T cell receptor beta chains were read from a single sample in a study of identical twins. TCRdb recomputed calls from the 5' RACE reads with MiXCR, one row per CDR3 protein. The profile shows 1.5 million to 2 million distinct CDR3 sequences, roughly 35% of them singletons. The material sequenced was cord blood. These receptor sequences come from a newborn girl in good health. The CDR3 runs from the conserved cysteine through the conserved F or W. Each record gives: V gene, clone size, D gene, J gene, CDR3 protein, CDR3 DNA. D genes are given only for firm matches. Clone size is stated in some rows and not others, as once, few, many or a class when expanded.

>TRBV10-3|many|-|TRBJ2-3
CAIRAAGAWSTDTQYF
TGTGCCATCCGGGCGGCCGGGGCTTGGAGCACAGATACGCAGTATTTT
>TRBV5-1|-|TRBD1|TRBJ2-7
CASFNLDRVAYEQYF
TGCGCCAGCTTCAACCTGGACAGGGTGGCCTACGAGCAGTACTTC
>TRBV20-1|-|-|TRBJ2-7
CSAGGGRSYNEQYF
TGCAGTGCAGGGGGCGGGAGATCCTACAATGAGCAGTACTTC
>TRBV5-1|-|TRBD1|TRBJ1-3
CASSLVGTGGRSGNTIYF
TGCGCCAGCAGCTTGGTTGGGACAGGGGGCCGCTCTGGAAACACCATATATTTT
>TRBV10-3|-|TRBD2|TRBJ2-1
CAISESNGRASEQFF
TGTGCCATCAGTGAGTCCAACGGGAGGGCCAGTGAGCAGTTCTTC
>TRBV4-2|-|-|TRBJ1-1
CASSQDGGATEAFF
TGTGCCAGCAGCCAAGATGGGGGGGCCACTGAAGCTTTCTTT
>TRBV19|-|TRBD1|TRBJ1-5
CASTLDRGFQPQHF
TGTGCCAGTACCCTGGACAGGGGCTTTCAGCCCCAGCATTTT
>TRBV7-2|few|-|TRBJ2-3
CASSAGLRSDTQYF
TGTGCCAGCAGCGCGGGACTTAGATCAGATACGCAGTATTTT
>TRBV10-2|few|-|TRBJ2-5
CASSIDYNEQYF
TGCGCCAGCAGTATTGACTACAATGAGCAGTACTTC
>TRBV29-1|-|TRBD2|TRBJ2-1
CSVAGGSSYEQFF
TGCAGCGTTGCGGGGGGGTCATCCTACGAGCAGTTCTTC
>TRBV9|-|-|TRBJ1-1
CASSASSRPNTEAFF
TGTGCCAGCAGCGCATCCTCCCGACCGAACACTGAAGCTTTCTTT
>TRBV13|few|-|TRBJ2-2
CASSLSGWGGPVTGELFF
TGTGCCAGCAGCTTATCCGGTTGGGGGGGGCCAGTTACCGGGGAGCTGTTTTTT
>TRBV7-2|-|-|TRBJ2-2
CASSFFRQNTGELFF
TGTGCCAGCAGCTTTTTCCGACAGAACACCGGGGAGCTGTTTTTT
>TRBV9|few|TRBD2|TRBJ2-7
CASSGLADSYEQYF
TGTGCCAGCAGCGGACTAGCGGACTCCTACGAGCAGTACTTC
>TRBV5-1|-|-|TRBJ1-1
CAGSLGANTEAFF
TGCGCCGGCAGCTTGGGGGCGAACACTGAAGCTTTCTTT
>TRBV7-2|few|-|TRBJ2-3
CASSPWTRESGTDTQYF
TGTGCCAGCAGCCCCTGGACCCGGGAGTCGGGCACAGATACGCAGTATTTT
>TRBV28|-|TRBD1|TRBJ2-2
CASSLPGQGYAGELFF
TGTGCCAGCAGTTTACCAGGACAGGGGTACGCCGGGGAGCTGTTTTTT
>TRBV28|-|TRBD1|TRBJ2-7
CASNPHTGDRYEQYF
TGTGCCAGCAACCCCCATACAGGGGACCGCTACGAGCAGTACTTC
>TRBV5-1|-|-|TRBJ2-2
CASGFSSRGDDGELFF
TGCGCCAGCGGATTTTCATCCAGGGGTGACGACGGGGAGCTGTTTTTT
>TRBV9|-|TRBD2|TRBJ2-1
CASSIGTSANNEQFF
TGTGCCAGCTCGATTGGGACTAGCGCGAACAATGAGCAGTTCTTC
>TRBV29-1|-|-|TRBJ2-5
CGVEALGGEETQYF
TGCGGCGTTGAGGCCCTCGGAGGCGAAGAGACCCAGTACTTC
>TRBV20-1|-|-|TRBJ1-1
CNEGALNTEAFF
TGCAACGAGGGTGCCCTGAACACTGAAGCTTTCTTT
>TRBV7-2|-|-|TRBJ2-7
CASSLRFVGANSYNEQYF
TGTGCCAGCAGCTTAAGGTTCGTTGGGGCTAACTCCTACAATGAGCAGTACTTC
>TRBV20-1|-|-|TRBJ2-3
CSARDRRRTDTRYF
TGCAGTGCTAGAGATCGGCGGCGCACAGATACGCGGTATTTT
>TRBV9|many|TRBD2|TRBJ2-3
CASSVSAGGTDTQYF
TGTGCCAGCAGCGTCTCGGCGGGGGGCACAGATACGCAGTATTTT
>TRBV11-2|-|-|TRBJ1-4
CASSLLLPTTNEKLFF
TGTGCCAGCAGCTTACTTTTGCCGACAACTAATGAAAAACTGTTTTTT
>TRBV7-8|few|TRBD1|TRBJ1-5
CASSLCPVGTGGWCNQPQHF
TGTGCCAGCAGCTTGTGTCCCGTTGGTACAGGGGGCTGGTGCAATCAGCCCCAGCATTTT
>TRBV6-2/TRBV6-3|-|TRBD2|TRBJ2-7
CASRKAGGGYNEQYF
TGTGCCAGCAGAAAAGCGGGAGGGGGGTACAATGAGCAGTACTTC
>TRBV5-5|-|-|TRBJ2-1
CASSFSGAGTTVNEQFF
TGTGCCAGCAGCTTTTCTGGGGCCGGGACAACGGTCAATGAGCAGTTCTTC
>TRBV27|many|TRBD2|TRBJ2-3
CASSSRTSADTQYF
TGTGCCAGCAGTTCTCGGACTAGCGCAGATACGCAGTATTTT
>TRBV20-1|few|-|TRBJ2-7
CSALSVLAYEQYF
TGCAGTGCACTAAGCGTACTCGCGTACGAGCAGTACTTC
>TRBV20-1|few|TRBD1|TRBJ1-5
CSARDAGQGNQPQHF
TGCAGTGCTAGAGATGCGGGACAGGGCAATCAGCCCCAGCATTTT
>TRBV6-5|-|TRBD1|TRBJ1-6
CASSYRTGHNSPLHF
TGTGCCAGCAGTTACCGGACAGGGCATAATTCACCCCTCCACTTT
>TRBV20-1|many|-|TRBJ1-1
CSARDGTANTEAFF
TGCAGTGCTAGAGACGGGACGGCGAACACTGAAGCTTTCTTT
>TRBV27|-|TRBD2|TRBJ2-2
CASSLASGATGELFF
TGTGCCAGCAGTTTAGCTAGCGGCGCCACCGGGGAGCTGTTTTTT
>TRBV7-9|few|-|TRBJ2-1
CASLRWGNEQFF
TGTGCCAGCCTGCGCTGGGGCAATGAGCAGTTCTTC
>TRBV20-1|-|-|TRBJ2-7
CSARDVTFYYNEQYF
TGCAGTGCTAGAGATGTGACTTTTTACTACAATGAGCAGTACTTC
>TRBV6-1|-|TRBD2|TRBJ2-3
CASTRTSGADTQYF
TGTGCCAGCACCCGGACTAGCGGGGCAGATACGCAGTATTTT
>TRBV29-1|-|TRBD1|TRBJ2-7
CSVEVLAGDRISYEQYF
TGCAGCGTTGAAGTTTTGGCCGGGGACAGGATCTCCTACGAGCAGTACTTC
>TRBV29-1|many|-|TRBJ1-2
CSVVPGIWGYTF
TGCAGCGTTGTCCCGGGGATCTGGGGCTACACCTTC
>TRBV4-2|-|TRBD2|TRBJ2-5
CACSQDWTSGRGKTQYF
TGTGCCTGCAGCCAAGATTGGACTAGCGGGAGGGGAAAGACCCAGTACTTC
>TRBV5-6|few|TRBD2|TRBJ2-7
CASSTASGRYEQYF
TGTGCCAGCAGCACAGCTAGCGGGCGGTACGAGCAGTACTTC
>TRBV4-1|-|-|TRBJ1-1
CASSQAVFRAWTEAFF
TGCGCCAGCAGCCAAGCGGTCTTCAGGGCGTGGACTGAAGCTTTCTTT